This TCR beta chain appears in the sequencing data of a study of CD8+ T cells in alopecia areata. About this clone itself: This specimen includes other DNA sequences encoding the same CDR3.

The germline CDR1 and CDR2 sequences are SGHRS and YFSETQ. The CDR3 extends over 13 amino acids. V gave up 0 bases and J gave up 6 bases, with 8 bases separating them. RNA extraction was followed by reverse transcription into cDNA, which acted as the sequencing template. Profiled with immunoSEQ multiplex PCR; TCRdb holds only in-frame clones, not every one. The repertoire holds fewer than 200,000 clones, with just under 60% as singletons. The specimen comprised CD4+ T cells sorted from blood, sampled at week 0. The TCR was taken from a human donor with alopecia areata. The chain recombines TRBV5-1 with TRBJ2-3; D perhaps matches TRBD1 (6 bases). CDR3 sequence (DNA): TGCGCCAGCAGCTTGGACAGGGCGGATACGCAGTATTTT. It translates to CASSLDRADTQYF.